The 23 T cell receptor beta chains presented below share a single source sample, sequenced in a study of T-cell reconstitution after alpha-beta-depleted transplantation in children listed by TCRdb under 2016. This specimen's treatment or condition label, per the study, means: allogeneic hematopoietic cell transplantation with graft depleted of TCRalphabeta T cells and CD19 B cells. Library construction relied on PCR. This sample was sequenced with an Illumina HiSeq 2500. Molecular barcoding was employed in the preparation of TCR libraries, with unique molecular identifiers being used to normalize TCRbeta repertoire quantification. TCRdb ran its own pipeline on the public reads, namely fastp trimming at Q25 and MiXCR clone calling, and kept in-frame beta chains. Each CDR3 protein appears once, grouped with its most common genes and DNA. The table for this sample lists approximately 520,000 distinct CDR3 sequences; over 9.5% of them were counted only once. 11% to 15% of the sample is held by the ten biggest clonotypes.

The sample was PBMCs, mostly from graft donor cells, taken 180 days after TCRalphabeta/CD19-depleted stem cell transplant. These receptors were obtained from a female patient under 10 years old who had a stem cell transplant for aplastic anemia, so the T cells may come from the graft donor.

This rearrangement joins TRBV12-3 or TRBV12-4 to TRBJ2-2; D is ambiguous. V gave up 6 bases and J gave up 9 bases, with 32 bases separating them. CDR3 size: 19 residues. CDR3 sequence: CASSRGVLTLHFAYWELFF. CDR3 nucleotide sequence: TGTGCCAGCAGCCGTGGTGTCCTCACCCTCCATTTCGCCTATTGGGAGCTGTTTTTT.

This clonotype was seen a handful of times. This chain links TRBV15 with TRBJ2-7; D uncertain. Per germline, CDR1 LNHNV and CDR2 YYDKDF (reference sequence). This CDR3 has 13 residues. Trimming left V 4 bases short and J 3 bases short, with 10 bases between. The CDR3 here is CATSTARSYEQYV. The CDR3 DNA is TGTGCCACCAGCACCGCGAGGAGCTACGAGCAGTACGTC.

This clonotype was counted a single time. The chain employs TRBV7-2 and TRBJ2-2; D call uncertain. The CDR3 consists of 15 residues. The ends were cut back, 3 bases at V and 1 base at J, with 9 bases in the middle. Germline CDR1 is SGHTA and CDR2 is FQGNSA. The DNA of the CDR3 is TGTGCCAGCAGCTTCCGGGCCTGGAACACCGGGGAGCTGTTTTTT. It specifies CASSFRAWNTGELFF.

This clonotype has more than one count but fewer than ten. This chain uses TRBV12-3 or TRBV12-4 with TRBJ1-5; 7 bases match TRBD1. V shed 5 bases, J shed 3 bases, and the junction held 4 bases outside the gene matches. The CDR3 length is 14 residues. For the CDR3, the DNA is TGTGCCAGCAGTATGACAGGGCACAATCAGCCCCAGCATTTT. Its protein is CASSMTGHNQPQHF.

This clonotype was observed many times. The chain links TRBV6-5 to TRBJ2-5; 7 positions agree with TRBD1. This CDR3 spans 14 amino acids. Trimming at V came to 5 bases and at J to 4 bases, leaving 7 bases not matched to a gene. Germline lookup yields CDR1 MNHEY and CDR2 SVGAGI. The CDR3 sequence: CASSNRGRRETQYF. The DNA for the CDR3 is TGTGCCAGCAGTAACAGGGGAAGGCGAGAGACCCAGTACTTC.

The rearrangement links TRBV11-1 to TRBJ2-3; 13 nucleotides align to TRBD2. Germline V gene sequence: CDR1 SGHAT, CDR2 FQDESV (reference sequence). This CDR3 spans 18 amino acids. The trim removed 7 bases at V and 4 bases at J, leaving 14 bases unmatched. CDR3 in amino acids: CASTQGLAGRGVPDTQYF. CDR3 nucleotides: TGTGCCAGCACCCAGGGACTAGCGGGAAGAGGAGTCCCAGATACGCAGTATTTT.

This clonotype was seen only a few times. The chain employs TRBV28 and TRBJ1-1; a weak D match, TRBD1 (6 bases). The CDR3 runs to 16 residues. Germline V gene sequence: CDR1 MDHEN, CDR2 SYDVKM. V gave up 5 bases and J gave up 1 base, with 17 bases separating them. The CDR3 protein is CASSEGGSKENTEAFF. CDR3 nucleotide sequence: TGTGCCAGCAGTGAAGGGGGGTCGAAGGAGAACACTGAAGCTTTCTTT.

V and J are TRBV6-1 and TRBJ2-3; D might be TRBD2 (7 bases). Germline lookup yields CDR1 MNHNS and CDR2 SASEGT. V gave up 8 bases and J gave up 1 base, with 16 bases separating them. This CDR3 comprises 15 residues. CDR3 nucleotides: TGTGCCAGCTCTAGGGGGGGAACTGGCACAGATACGCAGTATTTT. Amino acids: CASSRGGTGTDTQYF.

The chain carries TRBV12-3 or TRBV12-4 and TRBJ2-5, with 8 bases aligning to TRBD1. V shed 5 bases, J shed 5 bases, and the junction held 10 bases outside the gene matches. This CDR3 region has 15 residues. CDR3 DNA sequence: TGTGCCAGCAGTCGCGGACAGGGAGAGAAGGAGACCCAGTACTTC. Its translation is CASSRGQGEKETQYF.

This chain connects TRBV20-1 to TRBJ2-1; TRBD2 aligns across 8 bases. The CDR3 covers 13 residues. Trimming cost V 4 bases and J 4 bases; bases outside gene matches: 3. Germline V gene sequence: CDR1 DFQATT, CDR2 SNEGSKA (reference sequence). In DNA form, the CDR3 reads TGCAGTGCTATCGCGGGGGGATACAATGAGCAGTTCTTC. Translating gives CSAIAGGYNEQFF.

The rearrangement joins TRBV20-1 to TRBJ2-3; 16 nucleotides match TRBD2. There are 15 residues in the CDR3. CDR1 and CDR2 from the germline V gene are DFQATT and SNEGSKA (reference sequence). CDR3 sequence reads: CRGAGTSGRADTQYF. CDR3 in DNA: TGCAGAGGCGCGGGGACTAGCGGGAGGGCCGATACGCAGTATTTT.

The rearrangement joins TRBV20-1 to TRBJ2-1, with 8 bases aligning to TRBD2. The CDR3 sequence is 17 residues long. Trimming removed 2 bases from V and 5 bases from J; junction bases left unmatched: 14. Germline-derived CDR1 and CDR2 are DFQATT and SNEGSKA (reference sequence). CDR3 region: CSARKREPLVRNNEQFF. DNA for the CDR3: TGCAGTGCTAGAAAGCGGGAGCCCCTCGTGCGCAACAATGAGCAGTTCTTC.

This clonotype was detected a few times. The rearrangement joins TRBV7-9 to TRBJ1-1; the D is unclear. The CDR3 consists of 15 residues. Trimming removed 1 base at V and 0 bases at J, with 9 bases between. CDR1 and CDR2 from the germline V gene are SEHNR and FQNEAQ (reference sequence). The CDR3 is CASSLGPAMNTEAFF. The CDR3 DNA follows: TGTGCCAGCAGCTTAGGACCGGCCATGAACACTGAAGCTTTCTTT.

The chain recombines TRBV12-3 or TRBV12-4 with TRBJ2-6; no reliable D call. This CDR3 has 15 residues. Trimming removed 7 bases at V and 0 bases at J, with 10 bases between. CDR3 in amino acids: CASTSASSGANVLTF. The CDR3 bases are TGTGCCAGCACCTCGGCGAGCTCTGGGGCCAACGTCCTGACTTTC.

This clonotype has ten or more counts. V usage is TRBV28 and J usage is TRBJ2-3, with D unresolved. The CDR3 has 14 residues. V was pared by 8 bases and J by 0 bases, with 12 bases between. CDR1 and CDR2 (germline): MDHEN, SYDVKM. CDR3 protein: CASGVAPSTDTQYF. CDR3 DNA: TGTGCCAGCGGGGTTGCGCCTAGCACAGATACGCAGTATTTT.

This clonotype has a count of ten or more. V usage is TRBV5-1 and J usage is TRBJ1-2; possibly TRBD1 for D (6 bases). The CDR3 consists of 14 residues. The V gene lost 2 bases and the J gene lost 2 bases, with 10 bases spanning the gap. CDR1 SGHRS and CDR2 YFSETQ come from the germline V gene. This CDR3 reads CASSFKDRNYGYTF. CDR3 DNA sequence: TGCGCCAGCAGCTTTAAGGACAGAAACTATGGCTACACCTTC.

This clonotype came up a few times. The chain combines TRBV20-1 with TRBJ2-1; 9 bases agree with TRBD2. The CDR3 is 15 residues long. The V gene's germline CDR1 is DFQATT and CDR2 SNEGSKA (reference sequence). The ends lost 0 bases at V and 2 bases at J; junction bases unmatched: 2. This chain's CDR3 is CSARDKREAYNEQFF. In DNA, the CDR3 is TGCAGTGCTAGAGATAAGCGGGAGGCCTACAATGAGCAGTTCTTC.

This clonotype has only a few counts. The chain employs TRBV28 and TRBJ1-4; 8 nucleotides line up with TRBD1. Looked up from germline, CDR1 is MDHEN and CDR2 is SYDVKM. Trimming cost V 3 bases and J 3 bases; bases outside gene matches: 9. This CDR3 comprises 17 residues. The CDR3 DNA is TGTGCCAGCAGTTTTTTGATTATGGGACAGGCTAATGAAAAACTGTTTTTT. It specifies CASSFLIMGQANEKLFF.

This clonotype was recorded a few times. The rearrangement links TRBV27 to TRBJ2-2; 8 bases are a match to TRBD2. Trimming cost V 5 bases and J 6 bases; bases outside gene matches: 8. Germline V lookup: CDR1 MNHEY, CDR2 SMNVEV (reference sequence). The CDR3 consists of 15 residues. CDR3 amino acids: CASSNYGTRAGELFF. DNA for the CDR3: TGTGCCAGCAGTAACTACGGGACTAGAGCCGGGGAGCTGTTTTTT.

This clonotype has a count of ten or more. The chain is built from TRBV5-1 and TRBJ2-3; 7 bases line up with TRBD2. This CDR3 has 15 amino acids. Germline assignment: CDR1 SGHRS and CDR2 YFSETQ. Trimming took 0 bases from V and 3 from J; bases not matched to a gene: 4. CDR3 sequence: CASSLAAGMTDTQYF. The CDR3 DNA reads TGCGCCAGCAGCTTGGCAGCGGGGATGACAGATACGCAGTATTTT.

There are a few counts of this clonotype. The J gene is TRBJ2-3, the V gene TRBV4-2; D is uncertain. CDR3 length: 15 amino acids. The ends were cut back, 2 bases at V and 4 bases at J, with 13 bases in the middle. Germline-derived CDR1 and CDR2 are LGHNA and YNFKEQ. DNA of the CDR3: TGTGCCAGCAGCCAATATCGGTTCGACTCAGATACGCAGTATTTT. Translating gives CASSQYRFDSDTQYF.

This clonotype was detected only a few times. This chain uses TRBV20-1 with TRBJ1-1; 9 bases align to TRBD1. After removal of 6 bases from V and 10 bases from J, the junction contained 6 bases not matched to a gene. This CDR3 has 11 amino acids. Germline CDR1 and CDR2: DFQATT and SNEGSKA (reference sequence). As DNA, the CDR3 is TGCAGTGCCCACAGGGGGCAGGGAGCTTTCTTT. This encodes CSAHRGQGAFF.

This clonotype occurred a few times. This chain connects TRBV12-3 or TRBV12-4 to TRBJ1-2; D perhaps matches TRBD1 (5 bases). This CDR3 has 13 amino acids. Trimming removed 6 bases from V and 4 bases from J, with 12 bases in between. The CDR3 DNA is TGTGCCAGCAGGCCGGGACCCTCCTATGGCTACACCTTC. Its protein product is CASRPGPSYGYTF.